Shown below are 4 T cell receptor beta chains from a single sample sequenced in a study of graft-versus-host responses after intestinal transplantation. Profiling relied on immunoSEQ multiplex PCR, and the TCRdb table lists in-frame clones only, not all of them. The sample includes 120,000 or so clones, roughly 95% seen only once; the top ten take 0.4% to 0.55%. Their cognate antigens are unknown. The sequencing here drew on unstimulated CD8+ T cells sorted from spleen or lymph node cells, taken before intestinal transplant. These receptors were taken from a human donor who received an intestinal transplant.

The chain links TRBV10-1 to TRBJ2-3; D is possibly TRBD2 (6 bases). Trimming stripped 3 bases from V and 12 bases from J, with 10 bases between. CDR1 is WNHNN and CDR2 is SYGVQD in the germline V gene (reference sequence). The CDR3 extends over 11 amino acids. CDR3 DNA sequence: TGCGCCAGCAGTGACGGGGGAGCCCAGTATTTT. This codes for CASSDGGAQYF.

This rearrangement joins TRBV14 to TRBJ1-2; possible D gene TRBD1, 6 bases. CDR1 and CDR2 from the germline V gene are SGHDN and FVKESK. CDR3 length equals 15 residues. Trimming pared 1 base from V and 8 bases from J, leaving 17 bases between. DNA for the CDR3: TGTGCCAGCAGCCAAGTGGATCCAGGGGCGGAAGGCTACACCTTC. It is translated as CASSQVDPGAEGYTF.

The chain has TRBV7-3 and TRBJ2-1; D possibly corresponds to TRBD2 (9 bases). V dropped 5 bases and J dropped 3 bases, with 23 bases sitting between them. Per germline, CDR1 SGHTA and CDR2 FQGTGA. The CDR3 extends over 18 amino acids. CDR3 residues: CASSPRGPTSGRYNEQFF. In DNA, the CDR3 is TGTGCCAGCAGCCCCAGGGGGCCGACTAGCGGCCGCTACAATGAGCAGTTCTTC.

This sequence joins TRBV27 and TRBJ2-3; the D is unclear. Trimming took 5 bases from V and 11 from J, leaving 17 bases between them. The CDR3 totals 13 residues. Germline values: CDR1 MNHEY, CDR2 SMNVEV (reference sequence). CDR3 amino acids: CASSLRPWQGQYF. CDR3 in DNA: TGTGCCAGCAGTCTCCGACCCTGGCAAGGGCAGTATTTT.